The 6 T cell receptor beta chains given below trace back to one sample, sequenced in a study of blood T cell repertoires in COVID-19. The method was immunoSEQ multiplex PCR; TCRdb's version includes in-frame clones alone and lacks a portion of them. In the table there are about 330,000 clones, 92% of which are singletons. Specimen: PBMCs or T cells enriched from blood (not recorded which). The receptors come from a woman in her thirties who had recovered from COVID-19.

In this sample, this clone turned up once. This sequence joins TRBV7-8 and TRBJ2-5; weak D call: TRBD2 (7 bases). This CDR3 region has 16 residues. Germline V CDR1 and CDR2: SGHVS, FQNEAQ. The V end lost 7 bases, the J end lost 5 bases, and 23 bases lay between the germline ends. DNA of the CDR3: TGTGCCAGCACCTTCATCGCGGGGGCACCCTGGGAGACCCAGTACTTC. This codes for CASTFIAGAPWETQYF.

The rearrangement links TRBV5-1 to TRBJ1-4; a weak D match, TRBD1 (5 bases). The V gene lost 5 bases and the J gene lost 8 bases, with 16 bases spanning the gap. This CDR3 contains 14 residues. From germline, CDR1 is SGHRS and CDR2 YFSETQ. The CDR3 spells CASRLLGGEEKLFF. CDR3 bases: TGCGCCAGCAGACTGTTGGGGGGAGAAGAAAAACTGTTTTTT.

The rearrangement uses TRBV29-1 and TRBJ2-1; D remains unclear. From germline, CDR1 is SQVTM and CDR2 ANQGSEA. V was clipped by 0 bases and J by 9 bases, with 6 bases between them. This CDR3 is built from 11 residues. The CDR3 protein is CSVEDPSEQFF. The CDR3 region has the DNA TGCAGCGTTGAAGATCCCAGTGAGCAGTTCTTC.

With regard to this clone: Other DNA sequences in this specimen translate into the identical CDR3. The genes are TRBV27 and TRBJ2-5, with 7 positions matching TRBD2. The CDR3 contains 15 residues. CDR1 is MNHEY and CDR2 is SMNVEV in the germline V gene (reference sequence). Losses at the gene ends were 0 bases for V and 5 bases for J; bases not matched to a gene: 6. CDR3 DNA: TGTGCCAGCAGTTTATCGCGGCAGGGAGGGGAGACCCAGTACTTC. It yields the protein CASSLSRQGGETQYF.

The chain carries TRBV5-4 and TRBJ1-2; D remains unclear. The CDR3 loop spans 14 amino acids. Germline V gene sequence: CDR1 SGHNT, CDR2 YYREEE (reference sequence). With 3 bases removed from V and 2 bases from J, the gap between germline ends came to 11 bases. CDR3 bases: TGTGCCAGCAGCTCGGCCAGGAACAACTATGGCTACACCTTC. Protein: CASSSARNNYGYTF.

The J gene is TRBJ1-6, the V gene TRBV21-1. TRBV21-1 is marked as a pseudogene. The CDR3 runs to 14 residues. The CDR3 protein is CASSTRGRGGRLHF. The DNA of the CDR3 is TGTGCCAGCAGCACACGAGGTAGGGGAGGACGCCTCCACTTT.